The source of this T cell receptor beta chain is a study of T cell repertoires in cytomegalovirus infection. As for the study in general: The public TCR beta signatures pointed to both CMV infection and matching HLA type.

The V and J ends lost 5 bases and 6 bases respectively, with 17 bases between them. The CDR3 sequence is 15 residues long. Germline CDR1 reads SGHVS; CDR2 reads FNYEAQ. Relative to its sample, this clonotype is medium-sized (0.01 to 0.1%). Antigen specificity is unknown. Using its own MiXCR run on the reads, TCRdb lists one record per CDR3 protein. The sample includes 200,000 to 250,000 distinct CDR3 sequences, under 25% seen only once; the top ten take 18%. Study-level results: CMV carriers with the relevant HLA were identified by cumulative public TCR beta family frequency. CMV-specific HLA-C-restricted TCR beta clonotypes dominated the ex vivo response.

The sequenced sample was CD8+ T cells from PBMCs. The origin of this receptor is a human donor in good health (CMV status not recorded). Some clones in this sample may be carry-over from other donors' samples. V is TRBV7-6 and J is TRBJ2-1, with D tentatively TRBD2 (5 bases). The CDR3, as DNA: TGTGCCAGCAGCCCAAGGGCGGGCACCGTCAATGAGCAGTTCTTC. As protein: CASSPRAGTVNEQFF.